Presented here are 29 T cell receptor beta chains from one specimen sequenced in a study of a mutant IDH1 vaccine in newly diagnosed glioma. These receptors lack a known antigen. The time point was: week 11, during vaccination. The investigators gave 300 ug of mutant IDH1 20-mer peptide in each vaccine dose, together with topical imiquimod. Using immunoSEQ multiplex PCR, the repertoire was profiled, and TCRdb retains in-frame clones only, with some absent. The table has 20,000 to 25,000 clones, just under 90% seen once. The sample here was PBMCs, taken from a glioma patient whose treatment included an IDH1 peptide vaccine. The receptor set was obtained from a woman aged 40 to 50 with glioma.

The chain employs TRBV7-4 and TRBJ1-5; 12 bases align to TRBD1. Trimming at V came to 2 bases and at J to 5 bases, leaving 7 bases not matched to a gene. The CDR3 totals 17 residues. The V gene's germline CDR1 is SGHVT and CDR2 SQSDAQ. CDR3 amino acids: CASSLQRGTGGYQPQHF. Written as DNA, the CDR3 is TGTGCCAGCAGCTTACAGCGGGGGACAGGGGGCTATCAGCCCCAGCATTTT. The entire variable domain, with the rest obtained from reference TRBV7-4 and TRBJ1-5, is as follows: GAGVSQSPRYKVAKRGRDVALRCDSISGHVTLYWYRQTLGQGSEVLTYSQSDAQRDKSGRPSGRFSAERPERSVSTLKIQRTEQGDSAVYLCASSLQRGTGGYQPQHFGDGTRLSIL.

The sample holds one count of this clone. This chain links TRBV7-9 with TRBJ1-5; D is ambiguous. Looked up from germline, CDR1 is SEHNR and CDR2 is FQNEAQ (reference sequence). The CDR3 sequence is 14 residues long. Trimming pared 4 bases from V and 2 bases from J, leaving 9 bases between. The CDR3 region has the DNA TGTGCCAGCAGCTCAACAGAGGGCAATCAGCCCCAGCATTTT. Its translation: CASSSTEGNQPQHF.

The chain links TRBV5-1 to TRBJ2-1; possibly TRBD2 for D (5 bases). Germline CDR1 reads SGHRS; CDR2 reads YFSETQ. This CDR3 has 12 amino acids. V lost 1 base and J lost 8, with 7 bases in between. The CDR3, as DNA: TGCGCCAGCAGCTTGAAGGACTATGAGCAGTTCTTC. This codes for CASSLKDYEQFF.

This chain connects TRBV7-2 to TRBJ1-1, with a possible D match to TRBD1 (6 bases). The CDR3 spans 15 residues. V was trimmed by 1 base and J by 7 bases, leaving 16 bases between them. Germline CDR1 reads SGHTA; CDR2 reads FQGNSA. The CDR3: CASSLELWQGHEAFF. The CDR3 DNA is TGTGCCAGCAGCTTAGAGTTATGGCAGGGGCATGAAGCTTTCTTT.

In this sample, this clone turned up a few times. This chain links TRBV5-1 with TRBJ2-7; no clear D gene. With 0 bases removed from V and 2 bases from J, the gap between germline ends came to 9 bases. This CDR3 is built from 14 residues. Germline values: CDR1 SGHRS, CDR2 YFSETQ. This CDR3 is CASSLVVSPYEQYF. CDR3 in DNA: TGCGCCAGCAGCTTGGTGGTCAGTCCCTACGAGCAGTACTTC.

The chain uses TRBV6-6 and TRBJ1-2; 8 bases fit TRBD1. After removal of 5 bases from V and 0 bases from J, the junction contained 8 bases not matched to a gene. Germline CDR1 and CDR2: MNHNY and SVGAGI (reference sequence). There are 16 residues in the CDR3. The CDR3 reads CASSLPGGQANYGYTF. In DNA form, the CDR3 reads TGTGCCAGCAGTCTCCCAGGGGGACAGGCTAACTATGGCTACACCTTC.

This clone was counted a single time. The V call is TRBV4-2, the J call TRBJ2-7; 9 bases are shared with TRBD1. Germline lookup yields CDR1 LGHNA and CDR2 YNFKEQ. The V gene end was trimmed by 1 base and the J gene end by 4 bases; junction bases not matched to a gene: 14. This CDR3 is 18 amino acids long. CDR3: CASSQALIGTDRGYEQYF. In DNA, the CDR3 is TGTGCCAGCAGCCAAGCTTTAATTGGAACGGACAGGGGTTACGAGCAGTACTTC.

The V gene is TRBV27, the J gene TRBJ2-7, with 10 bases fitting TRBD2. Germline loops: CDR1 MNHEY, CDR2 SMNVEV (reference sequence). The V segment lost 6 bases and the J segment 4 bases; nucleotides outside the gene matches: 3. The CDR3 covers 13 residues. The CDR3 bases are TGTGCCAGCAGACTAGCGGGACGATACGAGCAGTACTTC. Translating it yields CASRLAGRYEQYF.

This rearrangement joins TRBV27 to TRBJ2-3; D may correspond to TRBD1 or TRBD2 (5 bases each). Per germline, CDR1 MNHEY and CDR2 SMNVEV (reference sequence). The CDR3 runs to 15 residues. The V end was cut by 7 bases, the J end by 4 bases, with 18 bases between. CDR3 loop: CASNKWDGGADTQYF. The CDR3 coding sequence is TGTGCCAGCAACAAATGGGACGGTGGGGCAGATACGCAGTATTTT.

The chain is built from TRBV29-1 and TRBJ2-1; D gene uncertain. This CDR3 is 11 amino acids long. In germline, CDR1 is SQVTM, CDR2 ANQGSEA. Trimming shortened V by 7 bases and J by 2 bases, and 6 bases separated the two germline ends. The CDR3, as DNA: TGCAGCGCGCTGGCCTACAATGAGCAGTTCTTC. Translating gives CSALAYNEQFF.

In this sample, this clone turned up once. The genes are TRBV5-1 and TRBJ2-6; a possible D gene is TRBD1 (5 bases). The CDR3 is 15 amino acids. Trimming pared 3 bases from V and 0 bases from J, leaving 7 bases between. In germline, CDR1 is SGHRS, CDR2 YFSETQ. The CDR3 is CASSYDSSGANVLTF. The CDR3 coding sequence is TGCGCCAGCAGCTACGACAGCTCTGGGGCCAACGTCCTGACTTTC.

The rearrangement joins TRBV5-1 to TRBJ1-1; D not certain. Deletions cut 0 bases from V and 1 base from J, with 16 bases between. There are 17 residues in the CDR3. Germline CDR1 SGHRS, CDR2 YFSETQ. The CDR3 nucleotides read TGCGCCAGCAGCTTGGTGGGTATCAAAGGAGGGAACACTGAAGCTTTCTTT. This encodes CASSLVGIKGGNTEAFF.

The chain couples TRBV28 to TRBJ1-2; unclear D gene. V dropped 6 bases and J dropped 7 bases, with 15 bases sitting between them. Germline CDR1 reads MDHEN; CDR2 reads SYDVKM. This CDR3 comprises 13 residues. The CDR3 nucleotides are TGTGCCAGCAGAGATATGGACCGAGGTGGCTACACCTTC. Its translation is CASRDMDRGGYTF.

The rearrangement uses TRBV2 and TRBJ1-4, with 7 bases fitting TRBD1. CDR3 length equals 16 residues. The ends lost 5 bases at V and 3 bases at J; junction bases unmatched: 9. Germline CDR1 reads SNHLY; CDR2 reads FYNNEI. The CDR3 region has the DNA TGTGCCAGCAGTATGGGGACAGTCCGAGCTAATGAAAAACTGTTTTTT. The encoded protein is CASSMGTVRANEKLFF.

This clone was found a few times. This chain links TRBV28 with TRBJ1-4; TRBD1 might be the D (6 bases). V dropped 3 bases and J dropped 4 bases, with 12 bases sitting between them. The CDR3 is 15 residues long. CDR1 is MDHEN and CDR2 is SYDVKM in the germline V gene. The CDR3 region has the DNA TGTGCCAGCAGTTTCGGACAGCTCGTTAATGAAAAACTGTTTTTT. Its protein product is CASSFGQLVNEKLFF.

The J gene is TRBJ1-4, the V gene TRBV7-8; 8 positions match TRBD1. J lost 11 bases, V lost 1 base, and 9 bases had no gene match. CDR1 is SGHVS, CDR2 FQNEAQ, per germline. This CDR3 is 15 amino acids long. CDR3 DNA sequence: TGTGCCAGCAGCTTAGTTGGACAGGGAGGCGAGAAACTGTTTTTT. It is translated as CASSLVGQGGEKLFF.

This chain connects TRBV18 to TRBJ2-3; D is unresolved. CDR3 length: 12 residues. CDR1 and CDR2 from the germline V gene are KGHSH and LQKENI. V shed 5 bases and J shed 0 bases, with 3 bases lying between them. The CDR3 region has the DNA TGTGCCAGCTCAGACAGCACAGATACGCAGTATTTT. Protein sequence: CASSDSTDTQYF.

The chain uses TRBV18 and TRBJ1-1; 9 bases fit TRBD1. From germline, CDR1 is KGHSH and CDR2 LQKENI. The CDR3 length is 13 residues. V shed 4 bases, J shed 3 bases, and the junction held 0 bases outside the gene matches. The CDR3 loop is CASSRQGDTEAFF. Here the CDR3 DNA reads TGTGCCAGCTCACGACAGGGGGACACTGAAGCTTTCTTT.

The J gene is TRBJ2-7, the V gene TRBV4-2, with 7 bases aligning to TRBD1. V lost 5 bases and J lost 3; bases outside the gene matches: 4. Germline values: CDR1 LGHNA, CDR2 YNFKEQ. The CDR3 loop spans 13 amino acids. The CDR3 coding sequence is TGTGCCAGCAGCACTACAGGGGACTACGAGCAGTACTTC. It is translated as CASSTTGDYEQYF.

This chain uses TRBV4-3 with TRBJ1-1, with D possibly matching TRBD1 (5 bases). Germline V gene sequence: CDR1 LGHNA, CDR2 YSLEER. The V end lost 0 bases, the J end lost 1 base, and 9 bases lay between the germline ends. The CDR3 loop spans 15 amino acids. This chain's CDR3 is CASSQDGGSNTEAFF. The CDR3 coding sequence is TGCGCCAGCAGCCAAGATGGGGGGTCGAACACTGAAGCTTTCTTT.

The chain recombines TRBV15 with TRBJ1-5; D possibly corresponds to TRBD1 (6 bases). V lost 6 bases and J lost 0, with 9 bases in between. Germline V gene lookup returns CDR1 LNHNV and CDR2 YYDKDF (reference sequence). The CDR3 sequence is 14 residues long. CDR3 amino acids: CATRGQISNQPQHF. The DNA for the CDR3 is TGTGCCACCAGAGGACAGATTAGCAATCAGCCCCAGCATTTT.

V gene TRBV27 combines with J gene TRBJ1-5, with 8 bases matching TRBD1. The CDR3 has 14 residues. V lost 6 bases, J lost 6 bases, and 7 bases stayed unmatched. Germline V gene lookup returns CDR1 MNHEY and CDR2 SMNVEV (reference sequence). The chain's CDR3 is CASSFDRGGQPQHF. CDR3 DNA: TGTGCCAGCAGCTTCGACAGGGGTGGTCAGCCCCAGCATTTT.

This clone appeared a single time. The gene calls are TRBV6-6 and TRBJ2-1; the D call may be TRBD1 or TRBD2 (5 bases each). The CDR3 is made up of 13 amino acids. The germline V gene has CDR1 MNHNY and CDR2 SVGAGI (reference sequence). V lost 10 bases and J lost 5, with 15 bases in between. As DNA, the CDR3 is TGTGCCATCCGAGGGACGACCAACAATGAGCAGTTCTTC. Translating it yields CAIRGTTNNEQFF.

V usage is TRBV15 and J usage is TRBJ2-1; 9 positions agree with TRBD1. Germline V gives CDR1 LNHNV, CDR2 YYDKDF (reference sequence). V was pared by 1 base and J by 15 bases, with 4 bases of the junction left unmatched. The CDR3 contains 12 residues. CDR3 loop: CATSRGGQGPFF. DNA for the CDR3: TGTGCCACCAGCAGAGGGGGACAGGGCCCGTTCTTC.

The rearrangement uses TRBV6-5 and TRBJ2-2, with TRBD2 matching 8 bases. The CDR3 covers 14 residues. The V gene's germline CDR1 is MNHEY and CDR2 SVGAGI. V shed 8 bases, J shed 1 base, and the junction held 3 bases outside the gene matches. In nucleotides, the CDR3 is TGTGCCAGCCACCGGGGGGGGAACACCGGGGAGCTGTTTTTT. Amino acids: CASHRGGNTGELFF.

V and J are TRBV5-6 and TRBJ1-1; D is possibly TRBD1 (5 bases). This CDR3 region has 14 residues. CDR1 SGHDT and CDR2 YYEEEE come from the germline V gene. The V end lost 4 bases, the J end lost 1 base, and 11 bases lay between the germline ends. The CDR3 DNA follows: TGTGCCAGCAGCCGAGGGGACGGGAACACTGAAGCTTTCTTT. Translation gives CASSRGDGNTEAFF.

The rearrangement uses TRBV4-2 and TRBJ1-2; D ambiguous. The CDR3 length is 15 residues. Deletions cut 4 bases from V and 4 bases from J, with 16 bases between. CDR1 and CDR2 (germline): LGHNA, YNFKEQ. CDR3 coding DNA: TGTGCCAGCAGCCCAACAAGTGATTCTGGCTATGGCTACACCTTC. This gives the protein CASSPTSDSGYGYTF.

The chain employs TRBV7-2 and TRBJ1-2, with a weak D call TRBD1 (6 bases). The CDR3 runs 12 residues. CDR1 is SGHTA, CDR2 FQGNSA, per germline. V was cut by 8 bases and J by 4 bases, with 11 bases left in between. CDR3 protein: CASHREGYGYTF. The CDR3 nucleotides are TGTGCCAGCCACAGGGAAGGCTATGGCTACACCTTC.

The CDR3 region is CAWSGGTGRISGANVLTF. CDR3 nucleotide sequence: TGTGCCTGGAGTGGCGGGACAGGGCGAATCTCTGGGGCCAACGTCCTGACTTTC. This chain joins TRBV30 and TRBJ2-6; 9 bases fit TRBD1. Germline-derived CDR1 and CDR2 are GTSNPN and SVGIG (reference sequence). The ends lost 1 base at V and 0 bases at J; junction bases unmatched: 7. CDR3 length: 18 residues.